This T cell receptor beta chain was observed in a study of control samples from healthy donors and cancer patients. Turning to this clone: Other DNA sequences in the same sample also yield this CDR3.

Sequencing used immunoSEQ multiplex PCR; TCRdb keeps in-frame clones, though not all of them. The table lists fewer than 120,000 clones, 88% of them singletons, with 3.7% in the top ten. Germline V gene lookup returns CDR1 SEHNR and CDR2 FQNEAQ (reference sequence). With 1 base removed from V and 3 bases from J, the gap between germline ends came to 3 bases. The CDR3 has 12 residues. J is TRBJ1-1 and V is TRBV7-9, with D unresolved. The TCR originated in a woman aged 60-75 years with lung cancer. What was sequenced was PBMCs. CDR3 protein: CASSLGYTEAFF. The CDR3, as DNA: TGTGCCAGCAGCTTAGGGTACACTGAAGCTTTCTTT.